This T cell receptor (beta chain) emerged from a study of T cell repertoires in cytomegalovirus infection. The wider study: The study used recently identified HLA-C-restricted and well-studied HLA-B-restricted CMV epitopes. Public TCR beta signatures indicated both CMV infection and matching HLA type.

General study results and limits: Ex vivo, HLA-C-restricted CMV-specific TCR beta clonotypes prevailed over the rest of the response. Public TCR beta family frequency separated CMV-and-HLA carriers, including in an independent cohort.

This clonotype was seen repeatedly, ten times or more. Antigen: not known. TCRdb reprocessed the reads with MiXCR, giving one entry per CDR3 protein. This table has roughly 500,000 distinct CDR3 sequences, around 35% appearing once. The sequence came from a human donor in good health (CMV status not recorded). Some clones in this sample may be carry-over from other donors' samples. The material was cultured PBMCs, obtained from culture after CMV antigen stimulation.

In nucleotides, the CDR3 is TGTGCCAGCAGCCCTCGTATCCCCGGGGAGCTGTTTTTT. It translates to CASSPRIPGELFF. The chain has TRBV7-2 and TRBJ2-2, with D hard to call. The CDR3 runs 13 residues. Germline lookup yields CDR1 SGHTA and CDR2 FQGNSA. The V end lost 5 bases, the J end lost 6 bases, and 10 bases lay between the germline ends. Combining the CDR3 with reference TRBV7-2 and TRBJ2-2 gives the whole variable domain GAGVSQSPSNKVTEKGKDVELRCDPISGHTALYWYRQSLGQGLEFLIYFQGNSAPDKSGLPSDRFSAERTGGSVSTLTIQRTQQEDSAVYLCASSPRIPGELFFGEGSRLTVL.